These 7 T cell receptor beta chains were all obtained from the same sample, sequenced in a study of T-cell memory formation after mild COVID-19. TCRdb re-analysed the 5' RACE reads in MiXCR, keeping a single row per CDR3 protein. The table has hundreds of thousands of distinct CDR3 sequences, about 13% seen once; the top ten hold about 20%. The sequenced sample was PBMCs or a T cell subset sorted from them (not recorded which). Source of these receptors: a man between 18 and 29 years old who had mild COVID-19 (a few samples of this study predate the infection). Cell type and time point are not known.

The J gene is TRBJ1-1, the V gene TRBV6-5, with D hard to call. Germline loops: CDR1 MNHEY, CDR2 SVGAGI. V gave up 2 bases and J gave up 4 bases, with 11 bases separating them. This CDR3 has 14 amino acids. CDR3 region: CASSYQTTGTEAFF. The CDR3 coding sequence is TGTGCCAGCAGTTACCAGACAACGGGCACTGAAGCTTTCTTT.

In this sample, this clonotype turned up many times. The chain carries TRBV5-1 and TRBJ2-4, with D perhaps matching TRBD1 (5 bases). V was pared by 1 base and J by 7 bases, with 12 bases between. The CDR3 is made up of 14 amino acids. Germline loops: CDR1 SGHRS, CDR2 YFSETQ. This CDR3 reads CASSLSQGSNIQYF. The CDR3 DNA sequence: TGCGCCAGCAGCTTGTCCCAGGGATCGAACATTCAGTACTTC.

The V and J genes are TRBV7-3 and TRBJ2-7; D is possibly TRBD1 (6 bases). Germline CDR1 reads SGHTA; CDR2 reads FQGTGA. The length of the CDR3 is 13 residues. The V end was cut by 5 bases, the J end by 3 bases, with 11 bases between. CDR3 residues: CASSPQQGYEQYF. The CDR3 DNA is TGTGCCAGCAGCCCCCAACAGGGCTACGAGCAGTACTTC.

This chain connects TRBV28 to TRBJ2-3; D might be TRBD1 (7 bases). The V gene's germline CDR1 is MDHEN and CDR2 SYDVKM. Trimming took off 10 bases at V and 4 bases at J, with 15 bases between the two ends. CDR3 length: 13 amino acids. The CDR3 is CANQGGAADTQYF. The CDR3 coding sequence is TGTGCCAACCAGGGGGGCGCGGCAGATACGCAGTATTTT. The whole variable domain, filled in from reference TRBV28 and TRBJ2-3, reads DVKVTQSSRYLVKRTGEKVFLECVQDMDHENMFWYRQDPGLGLRLIYFSYDVKMKEKGDIPEGYSVSREKKERFSLILESASTNQTSMYLCANQGGAADTQYFGPGTRLTVL.

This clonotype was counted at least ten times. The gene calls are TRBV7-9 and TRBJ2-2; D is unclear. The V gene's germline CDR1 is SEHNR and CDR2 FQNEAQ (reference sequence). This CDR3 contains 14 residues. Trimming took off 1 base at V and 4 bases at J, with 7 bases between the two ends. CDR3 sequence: CASSLGGRTGELFF. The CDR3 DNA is TGTGCCAGCAGCTTAGGAGGTCGCACCGGGGAGCTGTTTTTT.

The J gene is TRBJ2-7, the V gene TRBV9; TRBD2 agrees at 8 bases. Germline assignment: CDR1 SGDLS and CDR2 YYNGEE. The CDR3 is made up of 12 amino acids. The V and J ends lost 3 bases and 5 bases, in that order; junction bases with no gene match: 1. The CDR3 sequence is CASSAGGDEQYF. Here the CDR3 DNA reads TGTGCCAGCAGCGCCGGGGGGGACGAGCAGTACTTC.

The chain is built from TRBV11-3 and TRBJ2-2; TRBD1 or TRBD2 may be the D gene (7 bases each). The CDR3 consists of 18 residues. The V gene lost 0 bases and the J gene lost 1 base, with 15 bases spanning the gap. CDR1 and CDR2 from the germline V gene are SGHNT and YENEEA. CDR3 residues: CASSLDQGGSVNTGELFF. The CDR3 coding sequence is TGTGCCAGCAGCTTAGATCAGGGGGGGTCCGTGAACACCGGGGAGCTGTTTTTT.